Shown below are 23 T cell receptor beta chains from a single sample sequenced in a study of blood T cell repertoires in COVID-19. Clones were read by immunoSEQ multiplex PCR, and TCRdb kept only the in-frame ones, dropping some. This repertoire shows approximately 280,000 clones, approximately 86% found once; its top ten account for roughly 1.9%. Sequenced sample: peripheral blood. The receptors stem from a woman aged 25 to 39 who had recovered from COVID-19.

The gene calls are TRBV25-1 and TRBJ1-2; D is unclear. CDR1 MGHDK and CDR2 SYGVNS come from the germline V gene. The ends were cut back, 2 bases at V and 0 bases at J, with 10 bases in the middle. The CDR3 sequence is 15 residues long. The CDR3 DNA sequence: TGTGCCAGCAGTGAAGCTGGGAGGGCTAACTATGGCTACACCTTC. Residues: CASSEAGRANYGYTF.

This chain connects TRBV6-6 to TRBJ2-6; 7 bases match TRBD1. The V and J ends lost 6 bases and 0 bases, in that order; junction bases with no gene match: 5. Germline loops: CDR1 MNHNY, CDR2 SVGAGI (reference sequence). CDR3 length equals 16 residues. CDR3 sequence reads: CASRPGQSSGANVLTF. The CDR3 DNA is TGTGCCAGCAGACCGGGACAGAGCTCTGGGGCCAACGTCCTGACTTTC.

This chain uses TRBV28 with TRBJ1-1; 9 bases line up with TRBD1. Germline CDR1 and CDR2: MDHEN and SYDVKM. The V and J ends lost 11 bases and 5 bases, in that order; junction bases with no gene match: 6. This CDR3 contains 12 residues. Here the CDR3 DNA reads TGTGCCGTACAGGGGGCGCGAACTGAAGCTTTCTTT. As protein: CAVQGARTEAFF. The full variable domain, with the rest looked up from reference TRBV28 and TRBJ1-1, is DVKVTQSSRYLVKRTGEKVFLECVQDMDHENMFWYRQDPGLGLRLIYFSYDVKMKEKGDIPEGYSVSREKKERFSLILESASTNQTSMYLCAVQGARTEAFFGQGTRLTVV.

This clone showed up just once. The genes are TRBV28 and TRBJ1-6; 10 bases fit TRBD1. The J segment lost 3 bases and the V segment lost 5 bases, leaving 13 bases of the junction unmatched. CDR3 size: 19 residues. Looked up from germline, CDR1 is MDHEN and CDR2 is SYDVKM. The CDR3 spells CASSPPGQGPFGYNSPLHF. CDR3 nucleotide sequence: TGTGCCAGCAGTCCACCGGGACAGGGGCCGTTCGGCTATAATTCACCCCTCCACTTT.

This clone was picked up one time. The chain joins TRBV19 to TRBJ2-5; tentatively, D is TRBD2 (5 bases). V dropped 3 bases and J dropped 2 bases, with 10 bases sitting between them. The germline V gene has CDR1 LNHDA and CDR2 SQIVND (reference sequence). The CDR3 spans 14 residues. This CDR3 reads CASSMATKQETQYF. As DNA, the CDR3 is TGTGCCAGTAGTATGGCGACTAAACAAGAGACCCAGTACTTC.

This clone was observed once. This chain joins TRBV27 and TRBJ2-3; 12 positions match TRBD2. The CDR3 has 18 residues. V gave up 0 bases and J gave up 9 bases; unmatched junction bases: 13. CDR1 and CDR2 from the germline V gene are MNHEY and SMNVEV (reference sequence). The CDR3 DNA reads as TGTGCCAGCAGTTTATCCCCCGGACTAGCGGGACGTGGGGGCACGCAGTATTTT. Translation: CASSLSPGLAGRGGTQYF.

CDR3 nucleotides: TGTGCCAGCAGCCTATGGAATAGCGGGGGCAACAATGAGCAGTTCTTC. Protein sequence: CASSLWNSGGNNEQFF. V gene TRBV3-1 (or the pseudogene TRBV3-2) combines with J gene TRBJ2-1, with 9 bases aligning to TRBD2. Germline V gene lookup returns CDR1 LGHDT and CDR2 YNNKEL (reference sequence). The CDR3 length is 16 residues. The J segment lost 5 bases and the V segment lost 4 bases, leaving 9 bases of the junction unmatched.

This clone was observed a single time. The chain uses TRBV5-1 and TRBJ2-3; 16 nucleotides match TRBD2. The CDR3 extends over 20 amino acids. Germline-derived CDR1 and CDR2 are SGHRS and YFSETQ. Trimming took 4 bases from V and 0 from J; bases not matched to a gene: 11. As DNA, the CDR3 is TGCGCCAGCAGCAGGGGACTAGCGGGAGGGCCACATCGGAGCACAGATACGCAGTATTTT. Protein product: CASSRGLAGGPHRSTDTQYF. The variable domain in full, with the rest retrieved from reference TRBV5-1 and TRBJ2-3, is KAGVTQTPRYLIKTRGQQVTLSCSPISGHRSVSWYQQTPGQGLQFLFEYFSETQRNKGNFPGRFSGRQFSNSRSEMNVSTLELGDSALYLCASSRGLAGGPHRSTDTQYFGPGTRLTVL.

This CDR3 is CAIMQGSGSYEQYF. Written as DNA, the CDR3 is TGTGCCATCATGCAGGGTTCAGGGTCCTACGAGCAGTACTTC. The rearrangement joins TRBV10-3 to TRBJ2-7; tentatively, D is TRBD1 (5 bases). The V gene's germline CDR1 is ENHRY and CDR2 SYGVKD. V was shortened by 7 bases and J by 1 base, with 14 bases between the two germline ends. The CDR3 spans 14 residues.

This clone was counted a single time. The V call is TRBV2, the J call TRBJ2-5; D remains unclear. Trimming pared 10 bases from V and 2 bases from J, leaving 14 bases between. Germline CDR1 and CDR2: SNHLY and FYNNEI. The CDR3 sequence is 13 residues long. CDR3 bases: TGTGCCACCAAACCGACAAGTCAAGAGACCCAGTACTTC. This gives the protein CATKPTSQETQYF.

The chain links TRBV28 to TRBJ1-2; 7 bases align to TRBD1. Trimming removed 7 bases from V and 7 bases from J; junction bases left unmatched: 9. Germline-derived CDR1 and CDR2 are MDHEN and SYDVKM. The CDR3 extends over 13 amino acids. The CDR3 reads CASTEGQTGGYTF. In DNA, the CDR3 is TGTGCCAGCACCGAGGGACAGACGGGTGGCTACACCTTC.

CDR3 nucleotide sequence: TGTGCCACCAAATGGGGGGGACTCTACGAGCAGTACTTC. Its protein is CATKWGGLYEQYF. The chain carries TRBV6-5 and TRBJ2-7, with 7 positions matching TRBD2. This CDR3 is 13 amino acids long. The germline gives CDR1 MNHEY, CDR2 SVGAGI. Trimming removed 10 bases from V and 3 bases from J; junction bases left unmatched: 9.

Only a few counts were recorded for this clone. This sequence joins TRBV29-1 and TRBJ2-1; TRBD1 is a possible D gene (6 bases). CDR3 length: 14 amino acids. Germline loops: CDR1 SQVTM, CDR2 ANQGSEA. Trimming pared 6 bases from V and 3 bases from J, leaving 15 bases between. The CDR3 loop reads CSVPHQGRYNEQFF. In DNA, the CDR3 is TGCAGCGTCCCTCATCAGGGGCGCTACAATGAGCAGTTCTTC.

This clone appeared a single time. This sequence joins TRBV11-2 and TRBJ2-3; D is perhaps TRBD1 (5 bases). The CDR3 contains 15 residues. Germline V gene lookup returns CDR1 SGHAT and CDR2 FQNNGV. Trimming stripped 3 bases from V and 0 bases from J, with 10 bases between. The CDR3 protein is CASSLTVPSTDTQYF. The DNA for the CDR3 is TGTGCCAGCAGCTTGACAGTACCTAGCACAGATACGCAGTATTTT. Filled out from reference TRBV11-2 and TRBJ2-3, the complete variable domain reads EAGVAQSPRYKIIEKRQSVAFWCNPISGHATLYWYQQILGQGPKLLIQFQNNGVVDDSQLPKDRFSAERLKGVDSTLKIQPAKLEDSAVYLCASSLTVPSTDTQYFGPGTRLTVL.

Here the CDR3 reads CASSPRESHTYNEQFF. The CDR3 bases are TGTGCCAGCAGTCCTCGTGAGTCCCATACCTACAATGAGCAGTTCTTC. This chain connects TRBV28 to TRBJ2-1, with unresolved D. The ends were cut back, 5 bases at V and 2 bases at J, with 16 bases in the middle. This CDR3 has 16 residues. The germline V gene has CDR1 MDHEN and CDR2 SYDVKM.

V gene TRBV19 combines with J gene TRBJ1-3; no definite D call. Germline lookup yields CDR1 LNHDA and CDR2 SQIVND (reference sequence). The CDR3 is 12 amino acids. V dropped 0 bases and J dropped 7 bases, with 4 bases sitting between them. The CDR3 DNA reads as TGTGCCAGTAGTATAGACATGAACACCATATATTTT. Amino acid sequence: CASSIDMNTIYF.

In DNA form, the CDR3 reads TGCGCCAGTGTGGGGCAGAGCTACGAGCAGTACTTC. Its protein is CASVGQSYEQYF. V usage is TRBV5-1 and J usage is TRBJ2-7; maybe TRBD1 (5 bases). Germline V CDR1 and CDR2: SGHRS, YFSETQ. The CDR3 has 12 residues. Trimming shortened V by 8 bases and J by 3 bases, and 12 bases separated the two germline ends. Combining the CDR3 with reference TRBV5-1 and TRBJ2-7 gives the whole variable domain KAGVTQTPRYLIKTRGQQVTLSCSPISGHRSVSWYQQTPGQGLQFLFEYFSETQRNKGNFPGRFSGRQFSNSRSEMNVSTLELGDSALYLCASVGQSYEQYFGPGTRLTVT.

The V gene is TRBV3-1 (or the pseudogene TRBV3-2), the J gene TRBJ1-1; TRBD1 matches 7 bases. The length of the CDR3 is 17 residues. CDR1 is LGHDT and CDR2 is YNNKEL in the germline V gene (reference sequence). J gave up 0 bases and V 4 bases, and 11 bases lay outside the gene matches. The CDR3 nucleotides are TGTGCCAGCAGCCGACAGGGTTTCCATGCCTTGAACACTGAAGCTTTCTTT. Protein product: CASSRQGFHALNTEAFF.

V gene TRBV24-1 combines with J gene TRBJ2-1; D is possibly TRBD2 (6 bases). The CDR3 loop spans 15 amino acids. CDR1 and CDR2 from the germline V gene are KGHDR and SFDVKD. The V and J ends lost 2 bases and 5 bases respectively, with 12 bases between them. CDR3 in DNA: TGTGCCACCAGTGATTCCTATAGCGGAGACAATGAGCAGTTCTTC. Its protein is CATSDSYSGDNEQFF.

This clone was detected only a few times. The chain joins TRBV6-5 to TRBJ1-1, with a weak D call TRBD1 (6 bases). The CDR3 consists of 15 residues. V lost 2 bases to trimming and J lost 0 bases, with 10 bases between them. CDR1 is MNHEY and CDR2 is SVGAGI in the germline V gene. CDR3 sequence: CASSYGQFLNTEAFF. In nucleotides, the CDR3 is TGTGCCAGCAGTTACGGACAGTTTCTGAACACTGAAGCTTTCTTT.

The V gene is TRBV28, the J gene TRBJ2-1; D perhaps matches TRBD2 (6 bases). CDR3 length: 17 residues. Trimming cost V 2 bases and J 8 bases, with 22 bases left between them. The V gene's germline CDR1 is MDHEN and CDR2 SYDVKM. CDR3 coding DNA: TGTGCCAGCAGTTTAGACCTTGCGGCGGGGAGTCTCGATGAGCAGTTCTTC. Translated, it gives CASSLDLAAGSLDEQFF.

The chain joins TRBV19 to TRBJ2-7, with 11 bases identical to TRBD2. The CDR3 is 14 amino acids. The V and J ends lost 5 bases and 7 bases, in that order; junction bases with no gene match: 7. Germline assignment: CDR1 LNHDA and CDR2 SQIVND (reference sequence). CDR3 amino acids: CASSLAGGPDEQYF. CDR3 bases: TGTGCCAGTAGTCTAGCGGGAGGCCCCGATGAGCAGTACTTC.

The chain combines TRBV18 with TRBJ1-1, with D perhaps TRBD1 (5 bases). This CDR3 comprises 13 residues. Germline V gene data show CDR1 as KGHSH and CDR2 as LQKENI. Trimming removed 3 bases at V and 2 bases at J, with 7 bases between. The CDR3 region is CASSPDSNTEAFF. CDR3 in DNA: TGTGCCAGCTCACCCGACAGCAACACTGAAGCTTTCTTT.